The 7 T cell receptor beta chains reported below all come from one sample, sequenced in a study of regulatory T cells in long-lasting Graves disease. For TCR beta, libraries came from iRepertoire HTBI primers and Arm-PCR of CDR3 regions. TCRdb redid the calling of the multiplex PCR reads with MiXCR, one entry per CDR3 protein. This sample has roughly 500,000 distinct CDR3 sequences, with 20% to 25% found just once. The time point: persistent/refractory GD, antithyroid drugs over 5 years with positive TRAb. The TCR library was made from RNA extracted from PBMCs. Sample: peripheral blood mononuclear cells (PBMCs), taken when the disease was refractory, from a patient treated with antithyroid drugs. The receptors were sampled from a female donor with Graves disease.

In its sample, this clonotype was seen many times. The chain is built from TRBV7-2 and TRBJ1-2; no reliable D call. With 1 base removed from V and 4 bases from J, the gap between germline ends came to 10 bases. From germline, CDR1 is SGHTA and CDR2 FQGNSA. The CDR3 runs 14 residues. CDR3 residues: CASSLGLDPYGYTF. CDR3 sequence (DNA): TGTGCCAGCAGCTTAGGGCTGGATCCCTATGGCTACACCTTC.

This clonotype came up many times. The rearrangement links TRBV28 to TRBJ2-1; 7 bases are shared with TRBD2. V lost 9 bases to trimming and J lost 8 bases; unmatched junction nucleotides: 19. The CDR3 is 16 amino acids. Germline CDR1 MDHEN, CDR2 SYDVKM. In DNA, the CDR3 is TGTGCCAGTAGGACGGTCGGGGAGGGAGGGCCGGATGAGCAGTTCTTC. Translated: CASRTVGEGGPDEQFF. Using reference TRBV28 and TRBJ2-1 for the parts outside the CDR3, the full variable domain is DVKVTQSSRYLVKRTGEKVFLECVQDMDHENMFWYRQDPGLGLRLIYFSYDVKMKEKGDIPEGYSVSREKKERFSLILESASTNQTSMYLCASRTVGEGGPDEQFFGPGTRLTVL.

The chain combines TRBV13 with TRBJ1-1; D may be TRBD1 (5 bases). There are 13 residues in the CDR3. In germline, CDR1 is PRHDT, CDR2 FYEKMQ (reference sequence). The V gene lost 6 bases and the J gene lost 6 bases, with 14 bases spanning the gap. The CDR3 sequence is CASRSGIGPEAFF. The CDR3 DNA reads as TGTGCCAGCAGGTCAGGGATCGGTCCTGAAGCTTTCTTT.

This clonotype was seen ten or more times. This chain links TRBV28 with TRBJ2-7, with D perhaps TRBD1 (5 bases). Germline loops: CDR1 MDHEN, CDR2 SYDVKM. Trimming pared 8 bases from V and 2 bases from J, leaving 10 bases between. This CDR3 is built from 12 residues. The CDR3 sequence is CASEDKAYEQYF. The CDR3 DNA reads as TGTGCCAGCGAGGACAAAGCCTACGAGCAGTACTTC.

This clonotype was seen a handful of times. The rearrangement joins TRBV7-2 to TRBJ2-3; 8 positions match TRBD1. This CDR3 is 15 amino acids long. With 5 bases clipped from V and 8 bases from J, the junction kept 12 bases outside the gene matches. The germline gives CDR1 SGHTA, CDR2 FQGNSA. Written as DNA, the CDR3 is TGTGCCAGCAGCCTAGTCGGGCAGGGGGCGAGTACGCAGTATTTT. This codes for CASSLVGQGASTQYF.

As regards this clonotype: This may be a read error, as it is one base from a much larger clone. Since the CDR3 does not end with the conserved phenylalanine or tryptophan, this likely comes from a read error. The chain joins TRBV6-2 or TRBV6-3 to TRBJ2-5; no clear D. The CDR3 spans 14 residues. V lost 7 bases and J 1 base, leaving 13 bases between the germline ends. The germline gives CDR1 MNHEY, CDR2 SVGEGT. CDR3 loop: CASIGPRSQETQYL. The CDR3 nucleotides read TGTGCCAGCATCGGCCCCAGGTCCCAAGAGACCCAGTACCTC.

The chain employs TRBV30 and TRBJ2-7, with 9 bases fitting TRBD1. V dropped 5 bases and J dropped 2; count of bases not matched to a gene: 4. Per the germline V gene, CDR1 is GTSNPN and CDR2 is SVGIG (reference sequence). This CDR3 has 13 residues. The CDR3 DNA sequence: TGTGCCTGGTGGGGACAGGGACCCTACGAGCAGTACTTC. This encodes CAWWGQGPYEQYF.